Below, one TCR beta chain is given with its context. This receptor's antigen is unknown. The sample holds no much larger clone one base away, and base qualities are not on file. Using the deep immunoSEQ assay, multiplex PCR amplified TCR CDR3 regions from genomic DNA. Extracted genomic DNA from each cell subset was distributed evenly across all wells of several immunoSEQ 96-well plates, and each plate was treated as a replicate. For sorted subsets, each replicate PCR was loaded with about 200 ng genomic DNA, equivalent to 30,000 or so T cell genomes. Purified libraries were measured with a Qubit 3.0 fluorometer, size-checked on a Bioanalyzer 2100, and measured again with the KAPA Library Quantification kit. Every immunoSEQ 96-well plate was sequenced on a separate single-read 150-cycle Illumina NextSeq 550 flow cell. The original methods were these. Because the immunoSEQ output held only junctional sequences and lacked quality scores, the filtering could not match the filtering applied to full-length reads. To assign V/J genes and CDR3, sequences were annotated against IMGT germline references using PyIR, a Python wrapper for IgBLAST v1.9. Reads were filtered out if the reads had weak V/J assignments (E-value above 1e-6), no CDR3, stop codons, out-of-frame junctions, or ambiguous translated residues. A V3J clonotype was defined by an identical inferred V gene, J gene, and CDR3 amino acid sequence. To compute the percentage overlap between repertoires, the number of shared unique clonotypes was divided by the size of the smaller repertoire. Repertoire richness was assessed with RTK rarefaction, the Chao1 estimator, and Recon v2.1 estimates of unobserved clonotypes. Generation probabilities were computed with OLGA for all TCRbeta clonotypes obtained by the gDNA method from four donors. What TCRdb holds here is the immuneACCESS table cut down to in-frame rearrangements. Part of the clones is not present; checked against another copy, under half of the missing clones reflect an unresolved V gene, and the others are unexplained. V and J calls and clone size are those listed in that table; D and trimming were worked out from the DNA. The sample contains roughly 2.6 million clones, around 90% of them found a single time. Jointly, the top ten make up 0.11% to 0.15% of the sample.

The CDR3 spans 17 residues, from the cysteine through the phenylalanine. The retained sequence is limited to the CDR3, 51 bases, with the frame set at the first base. CDR1 and CDR2 are read off the germline V gene as ENHRY and SYGVKD. V was cut back by 8 bases and J by 2 bases, leaving a gap of 25 bases between them. Donors were healthy HIV-negative adults with no recently reported acute infections or vaccinations. All donors were Caucasian adults living in Nashville, Tennessee, USA. Magnetic negative selection was used to enrich CD4+ T cells, after which naive cells were positively selected on CD45RA and the negative fraction became the memory subset. After blood collection by leukapheresis, PBMCs were isolated using Ficoll-Histopaque density gradient centrifugation and then cryopreserved in the vapor phase of liquid nitrogen. Purity and quantity of every magnetically sorted T cell population were checked by analytical flow cytometry. Genomic DNA was isolated from every sorted fraction and measured by UV absorbance on a Nanodrop 2000c.

These data belong to a study of shared clonotypes between healthy human individuals (TCRdb year 2020). As for the study more broadly: A couple of women and a few men aged 18 to 49 years were included in the cohort. Blood TCR repertoires of five healthy adults were deeply sequenced to estimate repertoire size and the extent of clonotype sharing between individuals. Libraries were prepared and TCR repertoires were sequenced by different laboratories using diverse techniques, in order to increase sequencing depth and limit assay-specific biases. For each donor, CD4 naive and CD4 memory were each given three plates, CD8 naive was given two plates, and CD8 memory was given one plate. Leukapheresis yielded between about 0.85 and 9.5 billion PBMCs per donor.

What the research found in general, with its limitations: Based on pairwise subsampling, the degree of clonotype sharing among donors was expected to be affected by sequencing depth. Because the study included only a small number of donors, the genetic and exposure-history diversity represented was limited. Higher generation probabilities were observed for clonotypes shared by all four sorted-subset donors than for non-shared clonotypes. When four donors were compared, the shared fraction of clonotypes was roughly 4.8% for naive CD4, roughly 3.3% for naive CD8, about 2.5% for memory CD4, and roughly 0.43% for memory CD8. Naive subsets generally had larger estimated clonotype richness than memory subsets. Sampling was limited to blood, and TCR repertoires in tissue likely differ from TCR repertoires in blood. Incomplete sequencing was indicated by rarefaction of sorted-subset datasets, despite the large sequencing depth.

The sequence came from a man aged 18-30 years in good health. The sequence links TRBV10-3 to TRBJ2-7; the D region possibly corresponds to TRBD2 (6 bases align). What was sequenced was naive CD4+ T cells sorted from blood. This specimen's cell subset or site label, interpreted: CD45RA+ positively selected. Read as DNA, the sequence is TGTGCCATCGGTGCAAACTGGGAGGCGAAGAGTCCCTACGAGCAGTACTTC. Translated, this is CAIGANWEAKSPYEQYF.